This entry lists 2 T cell receptor beta chains sequenced from one sample in a study of blood T cell repertoires in COVID-19. The assay was immunoSEQ multiplex PCR, and TCRdb's table has in-frame clones only and misses some. Of 150,000 to 200,000 clones listed, roughly 84% are singletons. Sequencing input: peripheral blood. The receptors stem from a person aged 65-85 years with COVID-19, enrolled during active disease.

This chain uses TRBV5-4 with TRBJ1-1; no firm D call. V was shortened by 4 bases and J by 5 bases, with 15 bases between the two germline ends. Germline CDR1 is SGHNT and CDR2 is YYREEE (reference sequence). The CDR3 is 14 residues long. CDR3 region: CASSPAGGKTEAFF. The CDR3 DNA sequence: TGTGCCAGCAGCCCGGCGGGAGGGAAGACTGAAGCTTTCTTT.

The V and J genes are TRBV7-2 and TRBJ1-1; 8 bases agree with TRBD1. The CDR3 length is 14 residues. J gave up 1 base and V 5 bases, and 3 bases lay outside the gene matches. Germline V gene data show CDR1 as SGHTA and CDR2 as FQGNSA. CDR3 coding DNA: TGTGCCAGCAGCGAGCAGGGGGCGAACACTGAAGCTTTCTTT. Its translation: CASSEQGANTEAFF.